These 25 T cell receptor beta chains were sequenced from one sample in a study of molecular identifiers for immune sequencing clone quantification. MiXCR was run by TCRdb on the PCR reads, yielding one entry per CDR3 protein. The top ten hold about 0.73% of the sample, which has over 70,000 distinct CDR3 sequences, approximately 23% seen once. The sample consisted of naive CD8+ T cells from blood, with Jurkat cell RNA spiked in. The subset is: FACS-sorted CD8+CD4-CCR7+CD45RA+ naive T cells. Source of these receptors: a human donor in good health. Some libraries in this study had Jurkat cell RNA spiked in.

As DNA, the CDR3 is TGTGCCAGCAGTTACTCGTCCAGGGCCTACGAGCAGTACTTC. Its translation is CASSYSSRAYEQYF. The chain combines TRBV6-5 with TRBJ2-7, with TRBD1 as a possible D gene (5 bases). Trimming cost V 0 bases and J 2 bases, with 8 bases left between them. This CDR3 is 14 amino acids long. From germline, CDR1 is MNHEY and CDR2 SVGAGI.

The sample holds a few counts of this clonotype. The CDR3 sequence: CASSRQGTNTEAFF. Written as DNA, the CDR3 is TGTGCCAGCAGCCGACAGGGAACGAACACTGAAGCTTTCTTT. This chain joins TRBV9 and TRBJ1-1, with TRBD1 identical over 7 bases. Germline CDR1 and CDR2: SGDLS and YYNGEE. The V gene end was trimmed by 4 bases and the J gene end by 1 base; junction bases not matched to a gene: 4. The CDR3 spans 14 residues.

This clonotype has at least ten counts. The gene calls are TRBV29-1 and TRBJ2-3, with TRBD2 matching over 7 bases. This CDR3 spans 16 amino acids. J gave up 1 base and V 5 bases, and 12 bases lay outside the gene matches. The V gene's germline CDR1 is SQVTM and CDR2 ANQGSEA. The CDR3 DNA reads as TGCAGCGTTCTTGGACTGCGGGAGAGTGGCACAGATACGCAGTATTTT. Encoded protein: CSVLGLRESGTDTQYF.

As concerns this clonotype: This clone may be a read error of a much larger clone one base away. The rearrangement uses TRBV20-1 and TRBJ1-1; TRBD1 is a possible D gene (5 bases). Germline CDR1 reads DFQATT; CDR2 reads SNEGSKA (reference sequence). V gave up 0 bases and J gave up 1 base, with 15 bases separating them. This CDR3 contains 16 residues. The CDR3 reads CSAREPVTDTNTEAFF. Written as DNA, the CDR3 is TGCAGTGCTAGAGAACCGGTGACAGACACGAACACTGAAGCTTTCTTT.

This clonotype was found many times. J is TRBJ1-2 and V is TRBV12-3 or TRBV12-4; maybe TRBD1 (5 bases). CDR3 length: 15 residues. V lost 3 bases and J lost 8, with 19 bases in between. As DNA, the CDR3 is TGTGCCAGCAGTTTGGTCGCCCGACAGCCTCAGGGCTACACCTTC. Translation gives CASSLVARQPQGYTF.

This clonotype was seen only a few times. The chain has TRBV20-1 and TRBJ2-7; 9 bases match TRBD1. This CDR3 spans 16 amino acids. Looked up from germline, CDR1 is DFQATT and CDR2 is SNEGSKA (reference sequence). V dropped 5 bases and J dropped 4; count of bases not matched to a gene: 15. The CDR3 protein is CSAPYWPGTGTYEQYF. DNA for the CDR3: TGCAGTGCTCCCTACTGGCCCGGGACAGGGACTTACGAGCAGTACTTC.

This clonotype occurred a few times. The chain recombines TRBV12-3 or TRBV12-4 with TRBJ1-5; no clear D. CDR3 length: 14 residues. V lost 3 bases and J 0 bases, leaving 6 bases between the germline ends. Written as DNA, the CDR3 is TGTGCCAGCAGTTTTGGCCCTAGCAATCAGCCCCAGCATTTT. Amino acids: CASSFGPSNQPQHF.

A note on this clonotype: The junction differs from germline at one of its ends, possibly a read error. This rearrangement joins TRBV19 to TRBJ1-1, with D uncertain. Germline loops: CDR1 LNHDA, CDR2 SQIVND (reference sequence). This CDR3 spans 13 amino acids. The chain's CDR3 is CASSHQVYTETFF. The CDR3 bases are TGTGCCAGTAGTCATCAGGTTTACACTGAAACTTTCTTT.

The chain recombines TRBV3-1 with TRBJ2-3; 7 bases agree with TRBD2. Germline CDR1 reads LGHDT; CDR2 reads YNNKEL (reference sequence). The CDR3 loop spans 15 amino acids. J lost 2 bases, V lost 4 bases, and 6 bases had no gene match. The CDR3 nucleotides read TGTGCCAGCAGCCGAGGGCTAGCGGACACAGATACGCAGTATTTT. It translates to CASSRGLADTDTQYF.

This clonotype was seen at least ten times. CDR3 residues: CASSSTGIEQYF. In DNA form, the CDR3 reads TGTGCCAGCAGTTCAACAGGGATCGAGCAGTACTTC. This chain uses TRBV12-3 or TRBV12-4 with TRBJ2-7, with D perhaps matching TRBD1 (6 bases). This CDR3 has 12 amino acids. Between the trimmed V and J ends, which lost 4 bases and 6 bases, there was a span of 10 bases.

The J gene is TRBJ2-7, the V gene TRBV7-9, with unresolved D. Trimming took 1 base from V and 0 from J, leaving 13 bases between them. The CDR3 is 16 amino acids. Germline CDR1 SEHNR, CDR2 FQNEAQ (reference sequence). CDR3 DNA: TGTGCCAGCAGCTTAGAGTACGGCAGCAGCTCCTACGAGCAGTACTTC. Its translation is CASSLEYGSSSYEQYF.

The gene calls are TRBV11-3 and TRBJ2-1, with D unclear. Germline CDR1 is SGHNT and CDR2 is YENEEA. The CDR3 totals 13 residues. Trimming shortened V by 5 bases and J by 2 bases, and 7 bases separated the two germline ends. CDR3 nucleotide sequence: TGTGCCAGCAGCATCAACACCTACAATGAGCAGTTCTTC. Translating it yields CASSINTYNEQFF.

With respect to this clonotype: A much more abundant neighbour one base away suggests this may be a read error. The genes are TRBV9 and TRBJ1-4; D possibly corresponds to TRBD1 (5 bases). This CDR3 region has 13 residues. The germline V gene encodes CDR1 SGDLS and CDR2 YYNGEE. As DNA, the CDR3 is TGTGCCAGCAGCGGCCAGGGCACGGAAAAACTGGTTTTT. It encodes CASSGQGTEKLVF.

Note on this clonotype: A read error is likely, as this CDR3 ends without the conserved phenylalanine or tryptophan. The chain uses TRBV7-9 and TRBJ2-7; no reliable D call. CDR1 and CDR2 (germline): SEHNR, FQNEAQ (reference sequence). The length of the CDR3 is 11 residues. V lost 5 bases and J 1 base, leaving 3 bases between the germline ends. The CDR3 coding sequence is TGTGCCAGCAGCCATTCCTACGAGCAGTACCTC. It translates to CASSHSYEQYL.

This clonotype was seen many times. The J gene is TRBJ2-3, the V gene TRBV29-1; tentative D call: TRBD1 (5 bases). Germline V lookup: CDR1 SQVTM, CDR2 ANQGSEA. V was cut by 3 bases and J by 4 bases, with 14 bases left in between. The length of the CDR3 is 14 residues. Written as DNA, the CDR3 is TGCAGCGTTGATCGGCAGGGTTCGGCAGATACGCAGTATTTT. Encoded protein: CSVDRQGSADTQYF.

This clonotype occurred many times. This sequence joins TRBV5-5 and TRBJ1-1; D remains unclear. Trimming removed 3 bases from V and 10 bases from J, with 16 bases in between. Germline values: CDR1 SGHKS, CDR2 YYEKEE (reference sequence). CDR3 length: 13 residues. CDR3 DNA sequence: TGTGCCAGCAGCTGGAATATCCGGTTGGGAGCTTTCTTT. This codes for CASSWNIRLGAFF.

In this sample, this clonotype turned up many times. The chain links TRBV19 to TRBJ2-7, with 7 bases that match TRBD1. CDR1 and CDR2 (germline): LNHDA, SQIVND (reference sequence). The CDR3 covers 14 residues. The J segment lost 5 bases and the V segment lost 6 bases, leaving 10 bases of the junction unmatched. The CDR3 region is CASRPGRGPNEQYF. The CDR3 DNA is TGTGCCAGTAGACCGGGAAGGGGGCCCAACGAGCAGTACTTC.

The chain employs TRBV7-6 and TRBJ1-1; D unclear. V was clipped by 2 bases and J by 3 bases, with 10 bases between them. The V gene's germline CDR1 is SGHVS and CDR2 FNYEAQ. The CDR3 runs 14 residues. CDR3 amino acids: CASSLRRSDTEAFF. Written as DNA, the CDR3 is TGTGCCAGCAGCTTACGCAGGTCGGACACTGAAGCTTTCTTT.

There are a few counts of this clonotype. The V and J genes are TRBV30 and TRBJ2-5, with D tentatively TRBD1 or TRBD2 (6 bases each). Germline V gene data show CDR1 as GTSNPN and CDR2 as SVGIG (reference sequence). The CDR3 extends over 16 amino acids. Trimming removed 1 base at V and 4 bases at J, with 19 bases between. This CDR3 is CAWSAIDGGIGETQYF. Here the CDR3 DNA reads TGTGCCTGGAGTGCGATCGACGGGGGCATTGGAGAGACCCAGTACTTC. The whole variable domain, remainder taken from reference TRBV30 and TRBJ2-5, is SQTIHQWPATLVQPVGSPLSLECTVEGTSNPNLYWYRQAAGRGLQLLFYSVGIGQISSEVPQNLSASRPQDRQFILSSKKLLLSDSGFYLCAWSAIDGGIGETQYFGPGTRLLVL.

The chain recombines TRBV7-9 with TRBJ2-5; 7 nucleotides match TRBD2. The CDR3 covers 15 residues. The trim removed 4 bases at V and 0 bases at J, leaving 5 bases unmatched. In germline, CDR1 is SEHNR, CDR2 FQNEAQ (reference sequence). CDR3 residues: CASSSGLTYQETQYF. The DNA for the CDR3 is TGTGCCAGCAGCTCGGGACTAACGTACCAAGAGACCCAGTACTTC.

This clonotype has at least ten counts. This chain joins TRBV28 and TRBJ2-3, with TRBD2 matching over 11 bases. The CDR3 extends over 16 amino acids. V shed 6 bases, J shed 0 bases, and the junction held 5 bases outside the gene matches. Germline V gene data show CDR1 as MDHEN and CDR2 as SYDVKM. CDR3 in amino acids: CASSPTSGGSTDTQYF. CDR3 DNA sequence: TGTGCCAGCAGCCCCACTAGCGGGGGAAGCACAGATACGCAGTATTTT.

As for this clonotype: Given a much more abundant clone one base away, this may be a read error. V usage is TRBV7-9 and J usage is TRBJ2-3; D is possibly TRBD2 (6 bases). CDR1 is SEHNR, CDR2 FQNEAQ, per germline (reference sequence). V dropped 4 bases and J dropped 4 bases, with 27 bases sitting between them. The CDR3 is made up of 19 amino acids. The CDR3: CASSSPALVTSFSADTQYF. In DNA form, the CDR3 reads TGTGCCAGCAGCTCACCGGCACTGGTCACTAGCTTTAGCGCAGATACGCAGTATTTT.

Turning to this clonotype: This may be a read error: a much more frequent sequence differs by one nucleotide. The chain links TRBV12-3 or TRBV12-4 to TRBJ1-2; no clear D gene. This CDR3 is 16 amino acids long. CDR3 sequence reads: CASSFSTCSANYGYAF. The CDR3 nucleotides are TGTGCCAGCAGTTTCTCGACCTGTTCGGCTAACTATGGCTACGCCTTC.

This clonotype was recorded at least ten times. This chain connects TRBV19 to TRBJ1-5; D is undetermined. In germline, CDR1 is LNHDA, CDR2 SQIVND (reference sequence). Trimming pared 3 bases from V and 0 bases from J, leaving 9 bases between. The CDR3 loop spans 15 amino acids. CDR3 residues: CASSIADYSNQPQHF. The CDR3 DNA reads TGTGCCAGTAGTATCGCAGATTATAGCAATCAGCCCCAGCATTTT.

This clonotype has ten or more counts. This sequence joins TRBV4-1 and TRBJ1-5; unclear D gene. From germline, CDR1 is MGHRA and CDR2 YSYEKL. V gave up 1 base and J gave up 0 bases, with 7 bases separating them. The CDR3 is 15 residues long. CDR3 bases: TGCGCCAGCAGCCAAGCGGCGAATAGCAATCAGCCCCAGCATTTT. Amino acid sequence: CASSQAANSNQPQHF.